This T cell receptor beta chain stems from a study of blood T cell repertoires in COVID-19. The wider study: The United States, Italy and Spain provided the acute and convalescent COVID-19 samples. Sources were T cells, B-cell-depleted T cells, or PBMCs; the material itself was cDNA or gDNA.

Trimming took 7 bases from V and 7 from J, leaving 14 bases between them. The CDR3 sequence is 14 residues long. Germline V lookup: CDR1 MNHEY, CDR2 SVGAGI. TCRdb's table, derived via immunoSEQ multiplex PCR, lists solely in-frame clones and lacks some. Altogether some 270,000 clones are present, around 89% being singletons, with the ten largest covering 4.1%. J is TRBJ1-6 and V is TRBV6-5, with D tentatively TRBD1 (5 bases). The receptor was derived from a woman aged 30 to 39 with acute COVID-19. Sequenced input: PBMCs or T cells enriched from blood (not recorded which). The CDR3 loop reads CASTTRGGNSPLHF. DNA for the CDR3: TGTGCCAGCACCACCCGGGGGGGAAATTCACCCCTCCACTTT.